This TCR beta chain was observed in a study of monozygotic twins with inflammatory bowel disease (dated by TCRdb to the late 2010s). For the study in its entirety: A total of roughly 28 monozygotic twin pairs were included in the full study, comprising nine German pairs (four IBD-concordant, five IBD-discordant) and 19 IBD-discordant Danish pairs. Each individual had, on average, about 151 000 unique TCRalpha sequences and 181 000 unique TCRbeta sequences available for analysis. Within discordant pairs, disease-associated traits were sought mainly by comparing IBD patients with their genetically identical healthy co-twins. Paper-wide results and their limitations: Compared with healthy twins, IBD patients had fewer clonotypes in common with other individuals, a difference most pronounced in patients showing signs of disease activity. The analysis was unable to tell apart different T cell subtypes. Because patients received different immunosuppressive treatments, the repertoires may have picked up extra background noise and variability between individuals. The results gave no support for a single strong signal or clonotype linked to IBD. Repertoire similarity did not differ between concordant and discordant twins, possibly due to limited statistical power. Measured by the inverse Simpson index, TCRbeta repertoire diversity was lower in IBD patients than in their healthy co-twins.

Note on this clonotype: Its binding antigen is unknown.

Receptors were amplified or captured by 5' RACE. Each TCR library was prepared from around 3.5 ug of total RNA. cDNA was synthesized with SMARTScribe reverse transcriptase in eight separate reactions per sample. During cDNA synthesis, template switching was used to introduce unique molecular identifiers that contained a 6-nucleotide sample barcode. TCRalpha and TCRbeta cDNA was amplified in two nested PCRs of about 17 and 10 cycles, and bead purification was carried out after each PCR. Before amplification, the cDNA was treated with uracil DNA-glycosylase and purified using the QIAquick PCR purification kit. In the second PCR, Illumina TruSeq-compatible adapters and sample-specific barcodes were added. Library quality and concentration were checked on TapeStation and Qubit, and libraries were pooled at 4.5 to 5.5 ng each. Sequencing of pooled libraries was carried out on an Illumina HiSeq2500 single-index Rapid Run using 2 x 100 bp reads and custom sequencing primers. The authors' analysis ran thus. MiGEC version 1.2.6 was used for UMI-based consensus assembly, which corrected PCR and sequencing errors. MiXCR version 2.1.1 was used to carry out V(D)J alignment, clonotype assembly and CDR3 extraction. To normalise gene usage, clonotype sharing and MAIT/NKT TCR abundance, the top 1000, 10 000 and 20 000 clonotypes in each sample were analysed. After downsampling to 27 000 UMIs, diversity was calculated as the inverse Simpson index using the vegan R package. Paired Mann-Whitney U tests were applied to discordant twin pairs, with Benjamini-Hochberg correction for multiple testing. The reads were reprocessed in TCRdb, with one entry per CDR3 protein sequence and no accompanying DNA. The V and J calls shown here were made by TCRdb, not taken from the authors' results. The sample table holds about 450,000 distinct CDR3 sequences. The top ten clonotypes cover 2% to 2.5% of the sample.

CDR1 and CDR2, per the germline V gene (reference sequence), are LNHDA and SQIVND. The cysteine opens and the phenylalanine closes a CDR3 of 16 amino acids. The entry carries no DNA sequence. From each donor, an approximately 2.3 ml peripheral blood sample was drawn into PAXgene tubes and stored at -80 degrees C. Without any T cell sorting, total RNA was extracted from whole blood using the PAXgene blood miRNA kit on an automated QIAcube. Peripheral blood from monozygotic twin pairs who were concordant or discordant for inflammatory bowel disease underwent deep TCRalpha and TCRbeta repertoire profiling using unique molecular barcoding. Smoking habits were recorded for all twin pairs, and individuals were classified as current, former or never smokers.

This receptor chain uses TRBV19 and TRBJ2-1; TCRdb outputs TRBD2, but without DNA this stays unchecked. The sample consisted of blood. The sequence was obtained from a human donor with ulcerative colitis or Crohn's disease, or a healthy co-twin of an affected twin (not recorded which). This receptor carries the CDR3 CASSIGEASPYNEQFF.